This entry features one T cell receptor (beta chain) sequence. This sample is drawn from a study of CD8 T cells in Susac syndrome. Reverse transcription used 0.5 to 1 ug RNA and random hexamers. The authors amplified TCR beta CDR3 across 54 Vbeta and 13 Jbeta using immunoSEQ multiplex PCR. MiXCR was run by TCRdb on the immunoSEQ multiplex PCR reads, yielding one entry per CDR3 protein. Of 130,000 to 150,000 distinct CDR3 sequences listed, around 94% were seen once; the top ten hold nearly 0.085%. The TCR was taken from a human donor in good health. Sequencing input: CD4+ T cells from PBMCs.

CDR3 in amino acids: CASSQDPPAGGRTDTQYF. The CDR3, as DNA: TGTGCCAGCAGCCAAGATCCTCCGGCGGGAGGGCGCACAGATACGCAGTATTTT. The chain uses TRBV3-1 and TRBJ2-3; 9 bases agree with TRBD2. V dropped 0 bases and J dropped 1; count of bases not matched to a gene: 8. The CDR3 covers 18 residues. Per the germline V gene, CDR1 is LGHDT and CDR2 is YNNKEL (reference sequence).